These 5 T cell receptor beta chains were sequenced from one sample in a study of blood T cell repertoires in COVID-19. The table came from immunoSEQ multiplex PCR; TCRdb's copy has only in-frame clones and leaves some out. Of 80,000 to 95,000 clones in the sample, around 87% were seen once. Sequencing was performed on peripheral blood. Source of these receptors: a woman aged 45-60 years with active or convalescent COVID-19.

This clone was detected only once. V and J are TRBV4-2 and TRBJ2-5; a possible D gene is TRBD2 (5 bases). The CDR3 sequence is 15 residues long. Trimming took 0 bases from V and 5 from J, leaving 13 bases between them. Per the germline V gene, CDR1 is LGHNA and CDR2 is YNFKEQ. CDR3 amino acids: CASSQDLLPGETQYF. The CDR3 coding sequence is TGTGCCAGCAGCCAAGATCTCCTACCGGGGGAGACCCAGTACTTC.

This chain links TRBV9 with TRBJ2-1; D may be TRBD1 (6 bases). The CDR3 covers 16 residues. V shed 4 bases and J shed 5 bases, with 19 bases lying between them. The germline gives CDR1 SGDLS, CDR2 YYNGEE. The CDR3, as DNA: TGTGCCAGCAGCCCCCCGGGCAGGGGTTTCGACAATGAGCAGTTCTTC. Encoded protein: CASSPPGRGFDNEQFF.

This sequence joins TRBV7-2 and TRBJ1-1; 7 bases match TRBD1. Germline CDR1 is SGHTA and CDR2 is FQGNSA. V shed 4 bases, J shed 4 bases, and the junction held 9 bases outside the gene matches. The CDR3 length is 15 residues. The CDR3 sequence: CASSSSLGTATEAFF. CDR3 bases: TGTGCCAGCAGCTCATCCCTCGGGACAGCCACTGAAGCTTTCTTT.

This chain uses TRBV5-4 with TRBJ1-2; 7 bases match TRBD1. CDR1 and CDR2 from the germline V gene are SGHNT and YYREEE (reference sequence). With 4 bases clipped from V and 7 bases from J, the junction kept 16 bases outside the gene matches. CDR3 length: 16 amino acids. CDR3 amino acids: CASSASTGAVVSGYTF. The CDR3 DNA reads TGTGCCAGCAGCGCCAGCACAGGGGCGGTCGTCTCTGGCTACACCTTC.

The chain employs TRBV7-2 and TRBJ2-7; D not resolved. The V end was cut by 0 bases, the J end by 12 bases, with 15 bases between. This CDR3 comprises 13 residues. CDR1 is SGHTA, CDR2 FQGNSA, per germline. CDR3 nucleotide sequence: TGTGCCAGCAGCTTAGCATTGACTCACCGGAGGTACTTC. Its protein product is CASSLALTHRRYF.